This T cell receptor (beta chain) was observed in a study of cytomegalovirus exposure and HLA in healthy donors. The PCR employed 60 Vbeta primers together with 13 Jbeta primers. Clones were sequenced by immunoSEQ multiplex PCR, and TCRdb holds only the in-frame ones, with some missing. The table shows around 200,000 clones, with 60% to 85% occurring only once. Worth noting for this clone: The target antigen is unknown.

General study results and limits: The study designated about 160 TCR beta chains cytomegalovirus-associated.

After removal of 1 base from V and 8 bases from J, the junction contained 5 bases not matched to a gene. There are 15 residues in the CDR3. The germline CDR1 and CDR2 sequences are SGHTA and FQGNSA. Each donor's status was that of a healthy bone marrow donor. The source is a man aged 40-49 years in good health and CMV-seronegative. This sequence joins TRBV7-2 and TRBJ1-2; TRBD1 aligns across 12 bases. The sample was PBMCs. The CDR3 DNA follows: TGTGCCAGCAGCTTAGGAGGGACAGGGGGCGAGGGCTACACCTTC. Translating gives CASSLGGTGGEGYTF. Filled out from reference TRBV7-2 and TRBJ1-2, the complete variable domain reads GAGVSQSPSNKVTEKGKDVELRCDPISGHTALYWYRQSLGQGLEFLIYFQGNSAPDKSGLPSDRFSAERTGGSVSTLTIQRTQQEDSAVYLCASSLGGTGGEGYTFGSGTRLTVV.